The T cell receptor (beta chain) under discussion was sequenced for a study of CD8 T cells in Susac syndrome. When the RNA was reverse transcribed, random hexamers were used with an input of 0.5 to 1 ug. TCRdb itself ran the immunoSEQ multiplex PCR reads through MiXCR, one entry per CDR3 protein. The table records 120,000 or so distinct CDR3 sequences, about 93% of them present only once. The CDR3 runs to 17 residues. CDR1 is SGHRS, CDR2 YFSETQ, per germline. J was trimmed by 5 bases and V by 5 bases; bases with no gene match: 11. TEMRA cells underwent FACS enrichment and CD8+ and CD4+ T cells underwent negative isolation.

The clonotype originates from a human donor with Susac syndrome. Sequenced: CD8+ T cells from PBMCs. This chain joins TRBV5-1 and TRBJ2-1; 12 bases line up with TRBD1. In DNA form, the CDR3 reads TGCGCCAGCAGGCACATTACTGGGACAGGGGGCCACAATGAGCAGTTCTTC. This encodes CASRHITGTGGHNEQFF.